Below are 28 T cell receptor beta chains sequenced from a single sample in a study of control samples from healthy donors and cancer patients. Assay: immunoSEQ multiplex PCR; the TCRdb copy retains only in-frame clones and omits some. The sample has some 150,000 clones, just under 95% seen once. The sample consisted of PBMCs. The receptor set was obtained from a man aged 55 to 70 with colorectal cancer.

As to this clone: Distinct nucleotide sequences in the sample also encode this CDR3. The chain links TRBV18 to TRBJ1-1; weak D call: TRBD1 (5 bases). Germline lookup yields CDR1 KGHSH and CDR2 LQKENI. The CDR3 runs to 13 residues. Trimming left V 3 bases short and J 1 base short, with 6 bases between. The CDR3 spells CASSPGPNTEAFF. CDR3 in DNA: TGTGCCAGCTCACCGGGACCGAACACTGAAGCTTTCTTT.

The CDR3 loop is CASSLGQGPYGYTF. The CDR3 region has the DNA TGTGCCAGCAGCTTAGGACAGGGGCCTTATGGCTACACCTTC. The chain joins TRBV5-8 to TRBJ1-2; 9 bases fit TRBD1. With 2 bases clipped from V and 5 bases from J, the junction kept 4 bases outside the gene matches. Germline assignment: CDR1 SGHTS and CDR2 YDEGEE. CDR3 length equals 14 residues. Looking up the rest from reference TRBV5-8 and TRBJ1-2 gives the full variable domain: EAGVTQSPTHLIKTRGQQATLRCSPISGHTSVYWYQQALGLGLQFLLWYDEGEERNRGNFPPRFSGRQFPNYSSELNVNALELEDSALYLCASSLGQGPYGYTFGSGTRLTVV.

The chain is built from TRBV27 and TRBJ1-2, with 10 bases identical to TRBD1. Per germline, CDR1 MNHEY and CDR2 SMNVEV (reference sequence). CDR3 size: 14 residues. The trim removed 10 bases at V and 7 bases at J, leaving 12 bases unmatched. Here the CDR3 DNA reads TGTGCCACCACAGCCGGGACAGGGGACGGTGGCTACACCTTC. Translation: CATTAGTGDGGYTF.

V is TRBV18 and J is TRBJ1-5; no clear D. V lost 3 bases, J lost 3 bases, and 3 bases lay in between. Germline CDR1 reads KGHSH; CDR2 reads LQKENI. This CDR3 has 12 amino acids. As DNA, the CDR3 is TGTGCCAGCTCACCGACCAATCAGCCCCAGCATTTT. Its translation is CASSPTNQPQHF.

V and J are TRBV24-1 and TRBJ2-7; TRBD2 is a possible D gene (6 bases). CDR1 and CDR2 (germline): KGHDR, SFDVKD. The CDR3 has 13 amino acids. The V end lost 2 bases, the J end lost 3 bases, and 7 bases lay between the germline ends. CDR3 residues: CATSDSGGYEQYF. In DNA form, the CDR3 reads TGTGCCACCAGTGATTCCGGGGGCTACGAGCAGTACTTC.

The chain links TRBV6-5 to TRBJ2-7; D might be TRBD1 or TRBD2, each matching 6 bases. The V gene lost 5 bases and the J gene lost 2 bases, with 16 bases spanning the gap. Per germline, CDR1 MNHEY and CDR2 SVGAGI. This CDR3 region has 15 residues. The CDR3 protein is CASSMTGALTYEQYF. The CDR3 coding sequence is TGTGCCAGCAGTATGACGGGGGCCTTAACCTACGAGCAGTACTTC.

The chain carries TRBV3-1 (or the pseudogene TRBV3-2) and TRBJ1-2, with TRBD1 as a possible D gene (6 bases). Germline V gene data show CDR1 as LGHDT and CDR2 as YNNKEL (reference sequence). Trimming stripped 3 bases from V and 8 bases from J, with 31 bases between. This CDR3 spans 19 amino acids. The chain's CDR3 is CASSHLIGGQGSGARGYTF. In DNA, the CDR3 is TGTGCCAGCAGCCACCTGATTGGGGGGCAGGGCTCGGGTGCTCGGGGCTACACCTTC.

The V and J genes are TRBV5-5 and TRBJ1-2, with 8 positions matching TRBD1. J lost 4 bases, V lost 5 bases, and 10 bases had no gene match. CDR3 length: 15 amino acids. Germline CDR1 reads SGHKS; CDR2 reads YYEKEE (reference sequence). The CDR3 region has the DNA TGTGCCAGCAGTCCCCGGACAGGGTCCTTCTATGGCTACACCTTC. Translation gives CASSPRTGSFYGYTF.

V gene TRBV30 combines with J gene TRBJ1-5, with D uncertain. Trimming removed 2 bases from V and 0 bases from J, with 8 bases in between. The CDR3 consists of 14 residues. The V gene's germline CDR1 is GTSNPN and CDR2 SVGIG (reference sequence). The DNA for the CDR3 is TGTGCCTGGAGTACGGCCGCTAGCAATCAGCCCCAGCATTTT. Amino acid sequence: CAWSTAASNQPQHF.

This chain joins TRBV29-1 and TRBJ2-1; the D gene could be TRBD1 or TRBD2 (6 bases each). This CDR3 has 13 residues. Germline V gene lookup returns CDR1 SQVTM and CDR2 ANQGSEA. V shed 2 bases and J shed 6 bases, with 11 bases lying between them. The CDR3 is CSVEQQGGNEQFF. The CDR3 coding sequence is TGCAGCGTTGAACAACAGGGAGGCAATGAGCAGTTCTTC.

V is TRBV6-5 and J is TRBJ1-4; no reliable D call. V gave up 8 bases and J gave up 5 bases, with 6 bases separating them. Germline-derived CDR1 and CDR2 are MNHEY and SVGAGI. This CDR3 has 11 residues. The CDR3 coding sequence is TGTGCCAGCGGGAACAATGAAAAACTGTTTTTT. This translates into CASGNNEKLFF.

J is TRBJ1-1 and V is TRBV19; TRBD1 agrees at 11 bases. Germline CDR1 and CDR2: LNHDA and SQIVND (reference sequence). This CDR3 spans 14 amino acids. V shed 5 bases, J shed 7 bases, and the junction held 6 bases outside the gene matches. Written as DNA, the CDR3 is TGTGCCAGTAGTTCCCGGACAGGGGGCAGTGAAGCTTTCTTT. Translating gives CASSSRTGGSEAFF.

V gene TRBV19 combines with J gene TRBJ2-7, with a tentative D call TRBD2 (6 bases). Trimming took 6 bases from V and 2 from J, leaving 14 bases between them. The CDR3 extends over 14 amino acids. Germline values: CDR1 LNHDA, CDR2 SQIVND (reference sequence). The CDR3 DNA reads as TGTGCCAGTAGGCCGGGAGATTCGACCTACGAGCAGTACTTC. Protein product: CASRPGDSTYEQYF.

This clone was detected once. V and J are TRBV7-2 and TRBJ2-1; 10 bases fit TRBD2. After removal of 5 bases from V and 2 bases from J, the junction contained 6 bases not matched to a gene. The length of the CDR3 is 16 residues. CDR1 is SGHTA, CDR2 FQGNSA, per germline. The CDR3 coding sequence is TGTGCCAGCAGCAAAGCCGGGACTAGCGCCTACAATGAGCAGTTCTTC. It specifies CASSKAGTSAYNEQFF.

The chain employs TRBV4-1 and TRBJ1-5; no clear D gene. V was trimmed by 3 bases and J by 5 bases, leaving 14 bases between them. The CDR3 is 15 amino acids. The germline V gene encodes CDR1 MGHRA and CDR2 YSYEKL. Here the CDR3 reads CASSQAGLEYQPQHF. The DNA for the CDR3 is TGCGCCAGCAGCCAGGCCGGCCTCGAGTATCAGCCCCAGCATTTT.

The chain combines TRBV5-6 with TRBJ2-1, with D possibly TRBD1 on 6 matching bases. The CDR3 sequence is 15 residues long. Between the trimmed V and J ends, which lost 0 bases and 6 bases, there was a span of 13 bases. Germline V gives CDR1 SGHDT, CDR2 YYEEEE. CDR3 loop: CASSLVQGRRNEQFF. DNA of the CDR3: TGTGCCAGCAGCTTGGTTCAGGGGCGTCGCAATGAGCAGTTCTTC. Full variable domain (remainder filled in from reference TRBV5-6 and TRBJ2-1): DAGVTQSPTHLIKTRGQQVTLRCSPKSGHDTVSWYQQALGQGPQFIFQYYEEEERQRGNFPDRFSGHQFPNYSSELNVNALLLGDSALYLCASSLVQGRRNEQFFGPGTRLTVL.

The chain has TRBV19 and TRBJ1-6; D is ambiguous. Deletions cut 2 bases from V and 7 bases from J, with 9 bases between. The length of the CDR3 is 14 residues. Germline CDR1 is LNHDA and CDR2 is SQIVND (reference sequence). CDR3 loop: CASSIPGGNSPLHF. In DNA form, the CDR3 reads TGTGCCAGTAGTATACCGGGTGGGAATTCACCCCTCCACTTT.

As regards this clone: Other DNA sequences from this sample encode an identical CDR3 as well. The chain carries TRBV9 and TRBJ1-1, with D possibly matching TRBD1 (6 bases). Trimming took off 3 bases at V and 0 bases at J, with 9 bases between the two ends. The V gene's germline CDR1 is SGDLS and CDR2 YYNGEE. The CDR3 covers 14 residues. The CDR3 coding sequence is TGTGCCAGCAGCGCAGGACAGTTGAACACTGAAGCTTTCTTT. Protein product: CASSAGQLNTEAFF.

The rearrangement joins TRBV19 to TRBJ1-5; no clear D gene. Germline V gene lookup returns CDR1 LNHDA and CDR2 SQIVND (reference sequence). This CDR3 contains 16 residues. With 0 bases removed from V and 0 bases from J, the gap between germline ends came to 9 bases. The CDR3 nucleotides read TGTGCCAGTAGTATAGAGACAACTTATAGCAATCAGCCCCAGCATTTT. Its protein is CASSIETTYSNQPQHF.

The chain employs TRBV19 and TRBJ2-5; D possibly corresponds to TRBD2 (6 bases). Germline CDR1 LNHDA, CDR2 SQIVND (reference sequence). V lost 8 bases to trimming and J lost 3 bases, with 22 bases between them. The CDR3 is made up of 16 amino acids. The CDR3 is CASRSYFGTDKETQYF. The CDR3 coding sequence is TGTGCCAGTCGGTCTTACTTCGGGACTGATAAAGAGACCCAGTACTTC.

The chain joins TRBV4-2 to TRBJ1-1, with D unclear. The CDR3 totals 16 residues. The germline V and J ends were trimmed by 0 bases and 0 bases, with 11 bases remaining between them. Germline V lookup: CDR1 LGHNA, CDR2 YNFKEQ. CDR3 nucleotide sequence: TGTGCCAGCAGCCAAGAAGGTCAACGGTTGAACACTGAAGCTTTCTTT. Protein: CASSQEGQRLNTEAFF.

This clone has only one observation. The chain joins TRBV5-5 to TRBJ2-7; either TRBD1 or TRBD2 may fit D (7 bases each). This CDR3 is 15 amino acids long. V was shortened by 4 bases and J by 2 bases, with 16 bases between the two germline ends. Per germline, CDR1 SGHKS and CDR2 YYEKEE (reference sequence). Written as DNA, the CDR3 is TGTGCCAGCAGCCCCAGGGGGGGCGTTACCTACGAGCAGTACTTC. Protein sequence: CASSPRGGVTYEQYF.

V is TRBV6-1 and J is TRBJ2-2; D ambiguous. The CDR3 runs to 11 residues. Per the germline V gene, CDR1 is MNHNS and CDR2 is SASEGT. V was trimmed by 1 base and J by 7 bases, leaving 1 base between them. CDR3 coding DNA: TGTGCCAGCAGTGAAGACGGGGAGCTGTTTTTT. Residues: CASSEDGELFF.

The chain is built from TRBV19 and TRBJ2-2; D remains unclear. This CDR3 region has 13 residues. The germline V and J ends were trimmed by 2 bases and 0 bases, with 1 base remaining between them. Germline V lookup: CDR1 LNHDA, CDR2 SQIVND (reference sequence). The CDR3 region has the DNA TGTGCCAGTAGTATAACGAACACCGGGGAGCTGTTTTTT. Residues: CASSITNTGELFF.

On this clone: A junction end diverges from the germline sequence, so it may reflect a read error. This chain connects TRBV9 to TRBJ1-2, with 9 positions matching TRBD1. CDR1 is SGDLS and CDR2 is YYNGEE in the germline V gene. The CDR3 runs 12 residues. CDR3 in amino acids: CASSVADRGIAF. The DNA of the CDR3 is TGTGCCAGCAGCGTAGCGGACAGGGGAATCGCCTTC.

J is TRBJ1-2 and V is TRBV21-1; the table's D call, TRBD1, was not checked against the DNA. TRBV21-1 is an annotated pseudogene. The CDR3 loop spans 15 amino acids. The CDR3 protein is CASSKATNDYYGYTF. CDR3 DNA: TGTGCCAGCAGCAAAGCTACAAACGATTACTATGGCTACACCTTC.

Here the CDR3 reads CASSLSIQGAGETQYF. Here the CDR3 DNA reads TGTGCCAGCAGTTTATCGATACAGGGGGCCGGAGAGACCCAGTACTTC. The chain uses TRBV27 and TRBJ2-5; the match to TRBD1 covers 9 bases. The germline V gene encodes CDR1 MNHEY and CDR2 SMNVEV (reference sequence). The CDR3 has 16 residues. The trim removed 0 bases at V and 4 bases at J, leaving 6 bases unmatched.

Notes on this clone: The same CDR3 also results from other DNA sequences found in this sample. The chain couples TRBV5-1 to TRBJ2-5; TRBD2 aligns across 11 bases. This CDR3 has 16 residues. Per germline, CDR1 SGHRS and CDR2 YFSETQ. V lost 0 bases, J lost 2 bases, and 3 bases stayed unmatched. This chain's CDR3 is CASSLALAGGQETQYF. DNA of the CDR3: TGCGCCAGCAGCTTGGCCCTAGCGGGGGGTCAAGAGACCCAGTACTTC.